This entry lists 3 T cell receptor beta chains sequenced from one sample in a study of T cell repertoires in cytomegalovirus infection. Via MiXCR, TCRdb re-called the reads, giving one row per CDR3 protein. The repertoire consists of roughly 630,000 distinct CDR3 sequences, with approximately 24% occurring once and the leading ten covering less than 10%. The sample consisted of CD8+ T cells from PBMCs. These receptors were obtained from a human donor in good health (CMV status not recorded). Some clones in this sample may be carry-over from other donors' samples.

The chain recombines TRBV6-4 with TRBJ2-3; 7 positions match TRBD2. V trimming: 3 bases; J trimming: 0 bases; junction bases outside the gene matches: 3. This CDR3 contains 15 residues. Germline values: CDR1 MRHNA, CDR2 SNTAGT. The CDR3 loop is CASSDGGVSTDTQYF. CDR3 coding DNA: TGTGCCAGCAGTGATGGGGGGGTGAGCACAGATACGCAGTATTTT.

The rearrangement links TRBV6-5 to TRBJ1-1; D is ambiguous. V lost 3 bases and J 1 base, leaving 9 bases between the germline ends. This CDR3 comprises 14 residues. The germline V gene encodes CDR1 MNHEY and CDR2 SVGAGI. The CDR3 protein is CASSYQAANTEAFF. DNA for the CDR3: TGTGCCAGCAGTTATCAGGCCGCGAACACTGAAGCTTTCTTT.

J is TRBJ1-2 and V is TRBV14; no clear D. V dropped 0 bases and J dropped 8 bases, with 10 bases sitting between them. This CDR3 has 13 amino acids. Germline V gene lookup returns CDR1 SGHDN and CDR2 FVKESK. The CDR3 sequence: CASSQESFPGYTF. The CDR3 bases are TGTGCCAGCAGCCAAGAGTCGTTTCCGGGCTACACCTTC.